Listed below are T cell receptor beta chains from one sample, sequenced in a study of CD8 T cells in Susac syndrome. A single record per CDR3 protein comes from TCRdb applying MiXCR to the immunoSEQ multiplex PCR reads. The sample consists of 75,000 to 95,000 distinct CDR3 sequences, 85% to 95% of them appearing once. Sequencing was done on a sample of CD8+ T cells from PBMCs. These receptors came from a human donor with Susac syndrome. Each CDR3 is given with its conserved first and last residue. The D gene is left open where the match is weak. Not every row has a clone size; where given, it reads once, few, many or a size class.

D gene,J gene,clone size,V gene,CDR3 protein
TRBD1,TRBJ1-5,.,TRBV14,CASSRTGGNQPQHF
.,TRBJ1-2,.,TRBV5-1,CASSLRDTGVGGYTF
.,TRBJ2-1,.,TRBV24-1,CATSEPDGNNEQFF
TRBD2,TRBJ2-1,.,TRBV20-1,CSAREVGGGATEQFF
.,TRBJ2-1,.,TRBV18,CASSPGDWDNEQFF
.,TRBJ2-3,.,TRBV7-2,CASSSWRPTDTQYF
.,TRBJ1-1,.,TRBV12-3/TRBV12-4,CASSVSGTNTEAFF
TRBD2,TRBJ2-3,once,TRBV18,CASSSGLAPLDTQYF
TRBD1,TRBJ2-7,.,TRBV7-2,CASSSNQGAGEQYF
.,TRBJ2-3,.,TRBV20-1,CSARDGKQGGDTQYF
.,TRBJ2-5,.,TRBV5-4,CASSLDLQETQYF
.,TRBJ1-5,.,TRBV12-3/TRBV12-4,CASSLGGPGQPQHF
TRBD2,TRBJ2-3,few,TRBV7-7,CASSLGGGADTQYF
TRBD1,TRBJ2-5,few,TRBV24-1,CATSDRPDRAGETQYF
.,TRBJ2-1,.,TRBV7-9,CASSLGWNEQFF
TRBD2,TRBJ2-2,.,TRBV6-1,CASPRGGSTGELFF
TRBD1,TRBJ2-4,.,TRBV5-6,CASSSQGFRAKNIQYF
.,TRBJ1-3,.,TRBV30,CAWSPGNTIYF
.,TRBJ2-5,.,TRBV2,CASTVGTPGVETQYF
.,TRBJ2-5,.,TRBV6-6,CASSNDGRETQYF
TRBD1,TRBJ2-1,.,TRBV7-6,CASSLFQGAGSPGSYNEQFF
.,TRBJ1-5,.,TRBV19,CARQERDSNQPQHF
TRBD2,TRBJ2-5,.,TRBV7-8,CASKKRGQETQYF
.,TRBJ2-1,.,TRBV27,CASSFSSTGPIGNEQFF
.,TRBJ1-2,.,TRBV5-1,CASSLDGTSGGYTF
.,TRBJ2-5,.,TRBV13,CASSLGVFKTRSETQYF
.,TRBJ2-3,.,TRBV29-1,CSAAPSGTSTDTQYF
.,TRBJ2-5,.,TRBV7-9,CASSTDSFRETQYF
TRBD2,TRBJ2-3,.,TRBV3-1,CASSPLAGVTDTQYF
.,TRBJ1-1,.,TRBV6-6,CASSTVMNTEAFF
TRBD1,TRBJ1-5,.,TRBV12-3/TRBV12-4,CASRLTGLGQPQHF
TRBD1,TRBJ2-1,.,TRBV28,CASYPGTGGPSYNEQFF
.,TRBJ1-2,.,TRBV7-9,CASSLGWTQGTGGYTF
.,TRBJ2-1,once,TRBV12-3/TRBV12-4,CASSAPLSIAHHYNEQFF
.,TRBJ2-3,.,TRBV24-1,CATSEAGTESTDTQYF
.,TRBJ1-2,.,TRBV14,CASSQQSLPHGYTF
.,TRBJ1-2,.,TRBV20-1,CSARWGNGYTF
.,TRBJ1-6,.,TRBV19,CASSRSGKGPEDRSSPLHF
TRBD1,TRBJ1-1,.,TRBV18,CASSEWDRGTEAFF
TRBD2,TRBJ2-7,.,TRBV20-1,CSARGGTSGSSPYEQYF
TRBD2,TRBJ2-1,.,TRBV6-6,CASSLLAGGLHNEQFF
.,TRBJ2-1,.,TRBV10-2,CASSDALTANEQFF
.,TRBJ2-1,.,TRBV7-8,CASSPKDSYNEQFF
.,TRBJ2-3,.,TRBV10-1,CASSETPSHDTQYF
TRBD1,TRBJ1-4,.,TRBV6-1,CASSEWGTGSEKLFF
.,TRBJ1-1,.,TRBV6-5,CASSYQGRGAEAFF
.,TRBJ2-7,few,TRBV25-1,CASSPQGYEQYF
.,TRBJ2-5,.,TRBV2,CASNQGVEETQYF
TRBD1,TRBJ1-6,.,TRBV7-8,CASSLSGQGNSPLHF
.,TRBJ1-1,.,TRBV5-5,CASSLVGRVSEAFF
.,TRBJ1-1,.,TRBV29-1,CSVDPGPYTEAFF
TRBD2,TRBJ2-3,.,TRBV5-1,CASSSWTSGPRDTQYF
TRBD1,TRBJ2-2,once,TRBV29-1,CSVTGQENTGELFF
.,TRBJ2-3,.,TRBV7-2,CASSFAVMGADTQYF
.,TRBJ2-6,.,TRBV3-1,CASSQDIGANVLTF
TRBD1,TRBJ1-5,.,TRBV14,CASSPHPGGPSNQPQHF
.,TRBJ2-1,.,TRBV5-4,CASSSDWSSYNEQFF
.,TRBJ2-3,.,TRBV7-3,CASSSLGTTDTQYF